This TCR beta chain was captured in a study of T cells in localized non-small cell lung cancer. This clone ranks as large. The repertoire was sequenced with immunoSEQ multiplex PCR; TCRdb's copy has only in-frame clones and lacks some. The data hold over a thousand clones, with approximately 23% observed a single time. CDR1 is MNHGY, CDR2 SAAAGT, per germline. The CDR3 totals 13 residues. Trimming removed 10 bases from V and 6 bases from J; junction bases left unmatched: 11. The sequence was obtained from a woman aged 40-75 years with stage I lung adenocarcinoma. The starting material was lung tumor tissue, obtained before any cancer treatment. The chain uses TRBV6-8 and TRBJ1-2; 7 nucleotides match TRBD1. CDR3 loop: CAISYNDRDGYTF. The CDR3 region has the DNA TGTGCCATCAGCTACAATGACAGGGATGGCTACACCTTC.